The present entry profiles one TCR beta chain with its context. Germline-derived CDR1 and CDR2 are WSHSY and SAAADI. CDR3 length equals 16 residues. V lost 2 bases and J lost 8; bases outside the gene matches: 8. The data were taken from a study of blood T cell repertoires in COVID-19. Across the study: PBMCs, B-cell-depleted T cells, or T cells provided the cDNA or gDNA that made up the material.

Data came from immunoSEQ multiplex PCR; TCRdb stores just in-frame clones and leaves some out. The sample lists 200,000 or so clones, about 91% occurring once. This TCR was recovered from a woman in her thirties or forties with acute COVID-19. Sequencing was performed on PBMCs or T cells enriched from blood (not recorded which). The chain uses TRBV10-2 and TRBJ2-1, with TRBD2 identical over 11 bases. The CDR3 reads CASSEEQLAGVYEQFF. CDR3 nucleotide sequence: TGCGCCAGCAGTGAGGAGCAACTAGCGGGAGTGTATGAGCAGTTCTTC.